The T cell receptor (beta chain) under discussion was sequenced for a study of identical twins. TCRdb redid the calling of the 5' RACE reads with MiXCR, one entry per CDR3 protein. The sample shows a few hundred thousand distinct CDR3 sequences, roughly 9.9% of them seen only once. The ends were cut back, 0 bases at V and 0 bases at J, with 6 bases in the middle. The CDR3 has 15 residues. Germline V gene lookup returns CDR1 MNHEY and CDR2 SMNVEV (reference sequence). With no exceptions, donors were healthy Caucasians. Study-wide points: The authors noted that invariant MAIT and iNKT cells could partly confound zero-insertion analyses. Insertions were fewer in abundant cord blood beta clonotypes, whereas memory repertoires showed none of this pattern. Not following the same donors, the study drew its conclusions from cross-sectional statistical analysis.

This clonotype showed up many times. Its antigen is unknown. Separately, the same data were catalogued under a study of yellow fever vaccine responses in identical twins.

The sequence was obtained from a woman between 18 and 30 years old in good health. V gene TRBV27 combines with J gene TRBJ1-5, with D unresolved. Sequenced input: PBMCs. The CDR3 loop reads CASSLSGYSNQPQHF. The CDR3 DNA follows: TGTGCCAGCAGTTTATCGGGATATAGCAATCAGCCCCAGCATTTT.